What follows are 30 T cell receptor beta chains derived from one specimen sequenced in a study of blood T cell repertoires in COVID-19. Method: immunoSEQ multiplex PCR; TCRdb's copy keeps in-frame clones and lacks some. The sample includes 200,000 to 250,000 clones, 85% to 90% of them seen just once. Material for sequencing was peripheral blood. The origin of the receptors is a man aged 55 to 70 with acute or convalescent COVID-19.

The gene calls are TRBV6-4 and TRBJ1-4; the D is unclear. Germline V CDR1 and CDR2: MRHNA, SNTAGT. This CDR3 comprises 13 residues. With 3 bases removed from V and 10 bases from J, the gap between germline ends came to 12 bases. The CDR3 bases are TGTGCCAGCAGTGATTACTTCCTAGGAAAACTGTTTTTT. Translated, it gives CASSDYFLGKLFF.

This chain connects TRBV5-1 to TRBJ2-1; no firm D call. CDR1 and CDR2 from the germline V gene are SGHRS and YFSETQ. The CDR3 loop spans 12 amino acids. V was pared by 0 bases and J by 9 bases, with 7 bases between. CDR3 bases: TGCGCCAGCAGCTTGGATAACGGTGAGCAGTTCTTC. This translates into CASSLDNGEQFF.

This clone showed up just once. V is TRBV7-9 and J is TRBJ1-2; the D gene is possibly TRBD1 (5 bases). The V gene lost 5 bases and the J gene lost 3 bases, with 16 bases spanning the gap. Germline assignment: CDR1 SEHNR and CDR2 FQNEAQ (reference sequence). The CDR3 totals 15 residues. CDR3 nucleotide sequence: TGTGCCAGCAGCGCATGGACTCGGGGGGACTATGGCTACACCTTC. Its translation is CASSAWTRGDYGYTF.

CDR3 bases: TGTGCCAGCAGTGAAGACAGGGGCAGCTATGGCTACACCTTC. Protein product: CASSEDRGSYGYTF. The chain links TRBV2 to TRBJ1-2, with TRBD1 matching over 7 bases. Germline V gene data show CDR1 as SNHLY and CDR2 as FYNNEI. The CDR3 totals 14 residues. V lost 1 base, J lost 4 bases, and 3 bases stayed unmatched.

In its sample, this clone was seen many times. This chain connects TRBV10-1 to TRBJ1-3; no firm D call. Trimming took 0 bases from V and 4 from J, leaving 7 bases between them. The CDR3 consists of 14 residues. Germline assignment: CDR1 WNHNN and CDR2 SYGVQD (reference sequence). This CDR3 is CASSESQAGNTIYF. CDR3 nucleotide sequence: TGCGCCAGCAGTGAGTCCCAGGCCGGAAACACCATATATTTT.

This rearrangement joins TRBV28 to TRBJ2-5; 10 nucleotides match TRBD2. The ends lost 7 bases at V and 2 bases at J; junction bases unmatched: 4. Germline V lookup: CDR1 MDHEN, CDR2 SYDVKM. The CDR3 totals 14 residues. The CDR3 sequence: CASMGAGGQETQYF. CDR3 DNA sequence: TGTGCCAGCATGGGAGCGGGGGGGCAAGAGACCCAGTACTTC. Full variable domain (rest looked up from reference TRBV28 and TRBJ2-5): DVKVTQSSRYLVKRTGEKVFLECVQDMDHENMFWYRQDPGLGLRLIYFSYDVKMKEKGDIPEGYSVSREKKERFSLILESASTNQTSMYLCASMGAGGQETQYFGPGTRLLVL.

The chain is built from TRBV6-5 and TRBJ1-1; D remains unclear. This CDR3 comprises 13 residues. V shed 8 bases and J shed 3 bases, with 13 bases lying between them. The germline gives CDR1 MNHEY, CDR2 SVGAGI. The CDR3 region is CASHVWLDTEAFF. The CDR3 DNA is TGTGCCAGCCACGTGTGGCTGGACACTGAAGCTTTCTTT.

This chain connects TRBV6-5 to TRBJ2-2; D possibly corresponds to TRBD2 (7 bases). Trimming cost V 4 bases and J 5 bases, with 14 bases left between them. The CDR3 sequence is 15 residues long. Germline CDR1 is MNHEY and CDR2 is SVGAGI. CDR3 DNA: TGTGCCAGCAGTTGGCCAGGGGAGGGGACCGGGGAGCTGTTTTTT. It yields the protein CASSWPGEGTGELFF.

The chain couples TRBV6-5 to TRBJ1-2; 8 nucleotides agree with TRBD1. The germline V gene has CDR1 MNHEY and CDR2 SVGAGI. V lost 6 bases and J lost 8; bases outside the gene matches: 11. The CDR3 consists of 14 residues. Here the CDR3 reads CASSFTTGDRGYTF. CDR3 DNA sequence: TGTGCCAGCAGCTTTACGACAGGGGATCGAGGCTACACCTTC.

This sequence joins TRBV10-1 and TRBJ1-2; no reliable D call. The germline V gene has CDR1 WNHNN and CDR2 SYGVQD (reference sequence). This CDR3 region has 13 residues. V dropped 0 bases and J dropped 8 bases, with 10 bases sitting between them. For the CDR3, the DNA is TGCGCCAGCAGTGAGTCGGCCGGCGGGGGCTACACCTTC. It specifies CASSESAGGGYTF.

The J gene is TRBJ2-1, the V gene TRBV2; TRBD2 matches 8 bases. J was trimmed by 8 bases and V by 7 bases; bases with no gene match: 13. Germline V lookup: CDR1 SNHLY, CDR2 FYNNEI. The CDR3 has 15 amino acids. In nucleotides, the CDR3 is TGTGCCAGCATCTCCTTACGGGGGGGCAGGGATGAGCAGTTCTTC. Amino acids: CASISLRGGRDEQFF.

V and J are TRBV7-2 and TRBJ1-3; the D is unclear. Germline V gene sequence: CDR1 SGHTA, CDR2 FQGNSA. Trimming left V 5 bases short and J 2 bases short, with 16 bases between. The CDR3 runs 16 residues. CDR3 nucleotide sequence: TGTGCCAGCAGCCCCGCGGGCGGTACACCTGGAAACACCATATATTTT. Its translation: CASSPAGGTPGNTIYF.

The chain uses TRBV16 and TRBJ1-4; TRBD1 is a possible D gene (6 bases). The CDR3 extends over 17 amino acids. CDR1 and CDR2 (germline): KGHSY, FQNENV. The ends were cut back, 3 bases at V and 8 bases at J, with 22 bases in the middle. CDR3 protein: CASSHSDVGAFGEKLFF. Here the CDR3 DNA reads TGTGCCAGCAGCCACTCCGATGTGGGGGCCTTTGGGGAAAAACTGTTTTTT.

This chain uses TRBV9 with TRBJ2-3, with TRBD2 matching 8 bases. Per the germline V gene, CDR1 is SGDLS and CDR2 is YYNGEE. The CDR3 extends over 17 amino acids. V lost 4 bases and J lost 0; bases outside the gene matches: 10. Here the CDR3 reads CASSPRFSGESTDTQYF. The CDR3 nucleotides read TGTGCCAGCAGCCCCCGGTTTAGCGGGGAAAGCACAGATACGCAGTATTTT.

The CDR3 spells CSQTGNTEAFF. CDR3 DNA sequence: TGCAGTCAGACAGGGAACACTGAAGCTTTCTTT. The chain recombines TRBV20-1 with TRBJ1-1; D is perhaps TRBD1 (6 bases). The V end was cut by 8 bases, the J end by 1 base, with 8 bases between. Germline V gene lookup returns CDR1 DFQATT and CDR2 SNEGSKA (reference sequence). The CDR3 covers 11 residues.

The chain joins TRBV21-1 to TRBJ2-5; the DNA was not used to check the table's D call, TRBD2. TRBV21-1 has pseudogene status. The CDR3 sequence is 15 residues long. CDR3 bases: TGTGCCAGGGTGGGACTAGCGGGGGGCCAAGAGACCCAGTACTTC. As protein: CARVGLAGGQETQYF.

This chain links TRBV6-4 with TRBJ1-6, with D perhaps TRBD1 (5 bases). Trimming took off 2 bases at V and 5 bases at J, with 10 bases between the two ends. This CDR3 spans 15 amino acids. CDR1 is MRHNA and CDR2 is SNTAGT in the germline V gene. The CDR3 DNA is TGTGCCAGCAGTGACGGCAGGGCTAATAATTCACCCCTCCACTTT. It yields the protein CASSDGRANNSPLHF.

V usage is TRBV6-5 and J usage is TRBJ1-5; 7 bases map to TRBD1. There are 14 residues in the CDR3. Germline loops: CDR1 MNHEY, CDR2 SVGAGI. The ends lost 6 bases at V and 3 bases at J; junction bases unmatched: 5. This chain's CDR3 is CASRTGQVNQPQHF. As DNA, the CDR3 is TGTGCCAGCAGGACCGGACAGGTCAATCAGCCCCAGCATTTT.

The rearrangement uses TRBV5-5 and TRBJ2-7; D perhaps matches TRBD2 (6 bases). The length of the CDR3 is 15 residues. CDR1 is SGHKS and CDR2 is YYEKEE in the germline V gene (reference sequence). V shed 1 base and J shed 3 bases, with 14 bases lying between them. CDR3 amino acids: CASSLLWRGDYEQYF. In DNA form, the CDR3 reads TGTGCCAGCAGCTTGTTATGGCGGGGCGACTACGAGCAGTACTTC.

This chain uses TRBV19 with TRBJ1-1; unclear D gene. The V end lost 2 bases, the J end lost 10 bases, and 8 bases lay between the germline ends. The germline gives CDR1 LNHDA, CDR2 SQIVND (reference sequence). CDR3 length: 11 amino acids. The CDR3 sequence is CASSITAGAFF. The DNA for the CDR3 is TGTGCCAGTAGTATAACGGCAGGAGCTTTCTTT.

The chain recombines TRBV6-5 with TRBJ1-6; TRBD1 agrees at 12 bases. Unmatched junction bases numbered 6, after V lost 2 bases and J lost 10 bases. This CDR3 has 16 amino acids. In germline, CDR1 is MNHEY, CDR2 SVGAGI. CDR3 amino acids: CASSYQAGTGGSPLHF. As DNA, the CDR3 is TGTGCCAGCAGTTACCAGGCGGGGACAGGGGGCTCACCCCTCCACTTT.

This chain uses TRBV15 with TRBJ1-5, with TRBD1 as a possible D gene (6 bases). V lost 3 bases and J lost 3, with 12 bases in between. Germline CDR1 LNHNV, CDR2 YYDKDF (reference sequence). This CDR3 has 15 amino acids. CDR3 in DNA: TGTGCCACCAGCAGTGTCCAGGGGTTCAATCAGCCCCAGCATTTT. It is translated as CATSSVQGFNQPQHF.

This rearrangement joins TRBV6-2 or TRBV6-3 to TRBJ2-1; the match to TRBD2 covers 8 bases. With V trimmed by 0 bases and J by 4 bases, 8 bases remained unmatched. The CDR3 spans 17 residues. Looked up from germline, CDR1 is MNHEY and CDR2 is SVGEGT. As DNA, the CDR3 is TGTGCCAGCAGTTACTCCCGGACTAGCAGAGGTTACAATGAGCAGTTCTTC. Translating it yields CASSYSRTSRGYNEQFF.

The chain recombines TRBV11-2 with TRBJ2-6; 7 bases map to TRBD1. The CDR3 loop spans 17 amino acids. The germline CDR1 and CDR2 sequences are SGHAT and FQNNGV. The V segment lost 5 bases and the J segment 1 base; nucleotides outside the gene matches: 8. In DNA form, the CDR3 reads TGTGCCAGCAGCCCCAAGGTGACAGGGTCTGGGGCCAACGTCCTGACTTTC. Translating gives CASSPKVTGSGANVLTF.

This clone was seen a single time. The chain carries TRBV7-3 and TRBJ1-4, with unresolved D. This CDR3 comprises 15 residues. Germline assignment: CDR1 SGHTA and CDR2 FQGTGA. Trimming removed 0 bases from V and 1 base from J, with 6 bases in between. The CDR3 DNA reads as TGTGCCAGCAGCTTAACCCCGGGAACTAATGAAAAACTGTTTTTT. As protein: CASSLTPGTNEKLFF.

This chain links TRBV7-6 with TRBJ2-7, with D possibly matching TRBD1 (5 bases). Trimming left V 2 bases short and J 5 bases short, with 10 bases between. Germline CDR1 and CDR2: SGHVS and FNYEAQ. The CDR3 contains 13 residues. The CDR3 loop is CASSLRAGNEQYF. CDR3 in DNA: TGTGCCAGCAGCTTAAGGGCAGGGAACGAGCAGTACTTC.

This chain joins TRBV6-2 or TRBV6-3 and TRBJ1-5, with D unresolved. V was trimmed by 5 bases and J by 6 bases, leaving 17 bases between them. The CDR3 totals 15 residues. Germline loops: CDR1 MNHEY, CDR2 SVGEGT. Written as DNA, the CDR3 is TGTGCCAGCAGTACACCGGAAGAGCGGGGTCAGCCCCAGCATTTT. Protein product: CASSTPEERGQPQHF.

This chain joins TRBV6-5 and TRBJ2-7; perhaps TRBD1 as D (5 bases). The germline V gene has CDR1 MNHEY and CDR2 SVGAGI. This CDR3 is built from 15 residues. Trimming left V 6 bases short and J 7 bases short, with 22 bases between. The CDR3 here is CASSPDSISSQEQYF. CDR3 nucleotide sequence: TGTGCCAGCAGCCCCGACAGTATCTCCTCCCAGGAGCAGTACTTC.

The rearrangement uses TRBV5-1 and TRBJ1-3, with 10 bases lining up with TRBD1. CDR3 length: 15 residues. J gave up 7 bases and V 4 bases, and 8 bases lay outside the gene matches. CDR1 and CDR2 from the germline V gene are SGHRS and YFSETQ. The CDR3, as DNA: TGCGCCAGCAGCCCGCGGACAGGGGGAGGGAACACCATATATTTT. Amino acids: CASSPRTGGGNTIYF.

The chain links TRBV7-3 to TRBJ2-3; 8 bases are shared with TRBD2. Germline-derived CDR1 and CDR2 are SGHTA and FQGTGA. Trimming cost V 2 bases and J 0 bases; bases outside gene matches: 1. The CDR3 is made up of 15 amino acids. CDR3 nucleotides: TGTGCCAGCAGCTTACGGGGGGGAAGCACAGATACGCAGTATTTT. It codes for CASSLRGGSTDTQYF.